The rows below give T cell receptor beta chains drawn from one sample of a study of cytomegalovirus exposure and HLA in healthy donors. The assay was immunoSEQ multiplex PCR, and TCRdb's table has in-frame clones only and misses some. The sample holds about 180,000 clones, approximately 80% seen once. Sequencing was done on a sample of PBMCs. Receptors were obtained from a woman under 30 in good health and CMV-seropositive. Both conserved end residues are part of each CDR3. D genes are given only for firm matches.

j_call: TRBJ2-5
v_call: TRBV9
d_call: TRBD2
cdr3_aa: CASSTGTSVVETQYF
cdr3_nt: TGTGCCAGCAGCACCGGGACTAGCGTTGTGGAGACCCAGTACTTC

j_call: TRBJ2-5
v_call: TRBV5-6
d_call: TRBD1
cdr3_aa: CASSLTGGIVETQYF
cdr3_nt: TGTGCCAGCAGCTTAACAGGGGGTATTGTCGAGACCCAGTACTTC

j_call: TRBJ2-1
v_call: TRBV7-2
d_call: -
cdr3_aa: CASSLNTHSYNEQFF
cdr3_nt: TGTGCCAGCAGCTTAAACACACACTCCTACAATGAGCAGTTCTTC

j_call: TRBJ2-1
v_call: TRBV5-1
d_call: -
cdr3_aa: CASSSDTRYTYNEQFF
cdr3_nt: TGCGCCAGCAGCTCAGACACAAGGTATACCTACAATGAGCAGTTCTTC

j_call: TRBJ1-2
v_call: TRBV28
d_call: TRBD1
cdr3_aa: CASSSPNRGRSSGYTF
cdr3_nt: TGTGCCAGCAGTTCTCCAAACAGGGGGCGGTCGAGTGGCTACACCTTC

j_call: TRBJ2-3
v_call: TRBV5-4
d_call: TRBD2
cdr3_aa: CASKHRAGSTDTQYF
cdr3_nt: TGTGCCAGCAAACACCGAGCGGGGAGCACAGATACGCAGTATTTT

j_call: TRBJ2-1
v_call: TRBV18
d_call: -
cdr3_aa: CASSPGEGSSYNEQFF
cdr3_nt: TGTGCCAGCTCACCGGGCGAGGGTTCTTCCTACAATGAGCAGTTCTTC

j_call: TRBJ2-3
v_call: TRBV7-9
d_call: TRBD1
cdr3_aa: CASSTDRVGSTDTQYF
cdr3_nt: TGTGCCAGCAGCACGGACAGGGTGGGAAGCACAGATACGCAGTATTTT

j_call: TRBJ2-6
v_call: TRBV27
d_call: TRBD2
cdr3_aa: CASSPFFAGGHSGANVLTF
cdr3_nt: TGTGCCAGCAGTCCCTTCTTTGCGGGGGGCCACTCTGGGGCCAACGTCCTGACTTTC

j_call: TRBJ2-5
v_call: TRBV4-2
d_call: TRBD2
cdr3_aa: CASSQDVSGGQQETQYF
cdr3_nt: TGTGCCAGCAGCCAAGATGTTAGCGGGGGCCAACAAGAGACCCAGTACTTC

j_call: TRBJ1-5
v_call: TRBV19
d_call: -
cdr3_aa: CASSTVVNQPQHF
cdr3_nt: TGTGCCAGTAGTACAGTGGTAAATCAGCCCCAGCATTTT